What follows describes a single T cell receptor beta chain. TCRdb itself ran the 5' RACE reads through MiXCR, one entry per CDR3 protein. The profile shows about 120,000 distinct CDR3 sequences, 12% of them singletons. This specimen comes from a study of spatial heterogeneity in lung cancer. Time point reported: blood at routine non-recurrence follow-up after resection. No cell sorting; template was whole RNA from tumor, lung tissue or PBMC. V lost 6 bases and J lost 2; bases outside the gene matches: 5. Germline lookup yields CDR1 MDHEN and CDR2 SYDVKM. CDR3 length equals 16 residues. This sequence originates from a male donor with early-stage non-small cell lung cancer. The chain links TRBV28 to TRBJ2-6, with 9 bases matching TRBD1. The sequences come from PBMCs, collected at follow-up. CDR3 bases: TGTGCCAGCAGCGTAGGACAGGGGCCTGGGGCCAACGTCCTGACTTTC. This sequence encodes CASSVGQGPGANVLTF. The complete variable domain, with remaining parts taken from reference TRBV28 and TRBJ2-6, reads DVKVTQSSRYLVKRTGEKVFLECVQDMDHENMFWYRQDPGLGLRLIYFSYDVKMKEKGDIPEGYSVSREKKERFSLILESASTNQTSMYLCASSVGQGPGANVLTFGAGSRLTVL.